This TCR beta chain was observed in a study of T cell repertoires in cytomegalovirus infection. The CDR3 totals 16 residues. The J segment lost 4 bases and the V segment lost 2 bases, leaving 8 bases of the junction unmatched. Germline CDR1 reads SEHNR; CDR2 reads FQNEAQ (reference sequence). This clonotype was seen more than once but under ten times. Its antigen remains unidentified. TCRdb redid the calling of the reads with MiXCR, one entry per CDR3 protein. The profile shows approximately 990,000 distinct CDR3 sequences, 25% to 40% of them singletons. The receptor comes from a human donor in good health (CMV status not recorded). Some clones in this sample may be carry-over from other donors' samples. The rearrangement joins TRBV7-9 to TRBJ1-1; 9 nucleotides match TRBD1. The source was cultured CD8+ T cells from PBMCs, collected from culture after CMV antigen stimulation. CDR3 amino acids: CASSLPGQGVGTEAFF. DNA of the CDR3: TGTGCCAGCAGCTTACCGGGACAGGGAGTAGGCACTGAAGCTTTCTTT.